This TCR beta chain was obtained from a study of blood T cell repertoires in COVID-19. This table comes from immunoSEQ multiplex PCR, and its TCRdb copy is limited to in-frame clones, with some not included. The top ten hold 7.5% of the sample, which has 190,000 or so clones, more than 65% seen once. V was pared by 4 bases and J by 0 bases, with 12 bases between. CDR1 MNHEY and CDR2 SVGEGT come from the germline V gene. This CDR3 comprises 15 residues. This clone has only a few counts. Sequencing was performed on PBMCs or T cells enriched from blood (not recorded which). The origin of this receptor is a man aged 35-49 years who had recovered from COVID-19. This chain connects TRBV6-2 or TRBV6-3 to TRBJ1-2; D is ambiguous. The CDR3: CASSSRRTTNYGYTF. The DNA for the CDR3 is TGTGCCAGCAGTTCGAGACGAACTACTAACTATGGCTACACCTTC.